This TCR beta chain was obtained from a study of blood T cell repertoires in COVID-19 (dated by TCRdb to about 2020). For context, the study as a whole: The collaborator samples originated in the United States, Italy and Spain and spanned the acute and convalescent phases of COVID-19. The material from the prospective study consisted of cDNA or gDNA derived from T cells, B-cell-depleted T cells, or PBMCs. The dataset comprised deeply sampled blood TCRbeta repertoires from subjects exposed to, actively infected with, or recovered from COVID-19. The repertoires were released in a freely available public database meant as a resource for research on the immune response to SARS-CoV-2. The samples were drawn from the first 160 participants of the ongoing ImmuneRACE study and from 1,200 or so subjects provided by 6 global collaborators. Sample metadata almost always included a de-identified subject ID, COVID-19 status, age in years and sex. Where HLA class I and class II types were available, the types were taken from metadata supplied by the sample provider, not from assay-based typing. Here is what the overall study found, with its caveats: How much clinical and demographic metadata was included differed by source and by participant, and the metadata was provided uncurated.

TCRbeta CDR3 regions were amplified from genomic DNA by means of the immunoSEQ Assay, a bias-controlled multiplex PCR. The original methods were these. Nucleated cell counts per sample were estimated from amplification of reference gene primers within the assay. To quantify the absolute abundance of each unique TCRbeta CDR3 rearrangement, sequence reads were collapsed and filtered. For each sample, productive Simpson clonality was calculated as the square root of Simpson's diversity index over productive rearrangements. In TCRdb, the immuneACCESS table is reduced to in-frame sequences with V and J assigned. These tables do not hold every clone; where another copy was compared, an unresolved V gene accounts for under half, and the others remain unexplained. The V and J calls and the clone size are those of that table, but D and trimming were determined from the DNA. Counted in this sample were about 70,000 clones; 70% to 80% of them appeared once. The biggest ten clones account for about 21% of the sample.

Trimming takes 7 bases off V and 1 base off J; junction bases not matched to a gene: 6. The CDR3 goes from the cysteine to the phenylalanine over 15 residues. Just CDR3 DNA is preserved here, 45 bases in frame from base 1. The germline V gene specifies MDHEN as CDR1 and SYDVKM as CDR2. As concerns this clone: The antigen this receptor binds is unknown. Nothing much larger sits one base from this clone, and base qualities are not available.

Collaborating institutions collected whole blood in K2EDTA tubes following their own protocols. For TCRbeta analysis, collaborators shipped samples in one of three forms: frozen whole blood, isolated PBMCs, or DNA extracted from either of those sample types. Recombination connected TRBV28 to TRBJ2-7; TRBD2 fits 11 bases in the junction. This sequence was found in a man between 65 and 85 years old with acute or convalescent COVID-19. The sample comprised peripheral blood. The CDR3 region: CASKLAGGDSYEQYF. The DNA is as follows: TGTGCCAGCAAATTAGCGGGAGGGGATTCCTACGAGCAGTACTTC.